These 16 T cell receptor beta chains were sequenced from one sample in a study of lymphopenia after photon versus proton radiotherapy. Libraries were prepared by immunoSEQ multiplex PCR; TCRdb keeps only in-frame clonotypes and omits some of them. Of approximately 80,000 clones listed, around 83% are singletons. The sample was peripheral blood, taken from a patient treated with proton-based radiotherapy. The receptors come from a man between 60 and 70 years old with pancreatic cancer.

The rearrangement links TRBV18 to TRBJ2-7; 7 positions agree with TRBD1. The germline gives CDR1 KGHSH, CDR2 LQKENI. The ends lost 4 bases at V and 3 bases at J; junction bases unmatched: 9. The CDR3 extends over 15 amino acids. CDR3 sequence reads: CASSRSGQRSYEQYF. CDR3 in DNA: TGTGCCAGCTCACGCTCGGGACAGAGGAGCTACGAGCAGTACTTC.

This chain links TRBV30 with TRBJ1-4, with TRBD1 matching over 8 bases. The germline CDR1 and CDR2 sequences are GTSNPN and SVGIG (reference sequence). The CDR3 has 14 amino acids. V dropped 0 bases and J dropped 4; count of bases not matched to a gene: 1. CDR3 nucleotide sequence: TGTGCCTGGAGTGTTACAGGGGGTAATGAAAAACTGTTTTTT. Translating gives CAWSVTGGNEKLFF.

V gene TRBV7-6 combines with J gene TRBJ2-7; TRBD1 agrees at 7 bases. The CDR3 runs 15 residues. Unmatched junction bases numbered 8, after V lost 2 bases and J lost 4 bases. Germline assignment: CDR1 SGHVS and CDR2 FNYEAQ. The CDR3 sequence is CASSLLEGGVYEQYF. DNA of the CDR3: TGTGCCAGCAGCTTATTAGAAGGGGGCGTATACGAGCAGTACTTC. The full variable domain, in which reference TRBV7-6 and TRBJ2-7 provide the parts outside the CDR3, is GAGVSQSPRYKVTKRGQDVALRCDPISGHVSLYWYRQALGQGPEFLTYFNYEAQQDKSGLPNDRFSAERPEGSISTLTIQRTEQRDSAMYRCASSLLEGGVYEQYFGPGTRLTVT.

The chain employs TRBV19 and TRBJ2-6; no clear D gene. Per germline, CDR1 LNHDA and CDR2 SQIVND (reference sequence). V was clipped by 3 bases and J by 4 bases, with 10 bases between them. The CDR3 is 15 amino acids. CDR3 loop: CASSMKAAGANVLTF. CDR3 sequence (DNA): TGTGCCAGTAGTATGAAGGCTGCGGGGGCCAACGTCCTGACTTTC.

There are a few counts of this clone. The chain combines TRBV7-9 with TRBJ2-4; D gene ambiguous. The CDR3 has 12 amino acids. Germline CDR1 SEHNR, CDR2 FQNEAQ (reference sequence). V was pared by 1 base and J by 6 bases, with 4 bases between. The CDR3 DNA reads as TGTGCCAGCAGCTTAGAGACAAACATTCAGTACTTC. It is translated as CASSLETNIQYF.

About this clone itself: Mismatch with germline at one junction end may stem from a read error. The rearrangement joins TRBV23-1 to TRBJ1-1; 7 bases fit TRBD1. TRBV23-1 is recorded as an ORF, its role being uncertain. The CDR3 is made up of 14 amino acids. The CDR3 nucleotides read TGCCCCAGGGGGGGGGCCGAACTAAACACTGAAGCTTTCTTT. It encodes CPRGGAELNTEAFF.

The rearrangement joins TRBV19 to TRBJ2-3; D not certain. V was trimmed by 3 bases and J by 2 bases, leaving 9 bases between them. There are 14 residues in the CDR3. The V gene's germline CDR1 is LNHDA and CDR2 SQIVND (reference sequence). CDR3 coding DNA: TGTGCCAGTAGTATTTTGTGGGACACAGATACGCAGTATTTT. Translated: CASSILWDTDTQYF. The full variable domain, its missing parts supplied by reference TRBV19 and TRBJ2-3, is DGGITQSPKYLFRKEGQNVTLSCEQNLNHDAMYWYRQDPGQGLRLIYYSQIVNDFQKGDIAEGYSVSREKKESFPLTVTSAQKNPTAFYLCASSILWDTDTQYFGPGTRLTVL.

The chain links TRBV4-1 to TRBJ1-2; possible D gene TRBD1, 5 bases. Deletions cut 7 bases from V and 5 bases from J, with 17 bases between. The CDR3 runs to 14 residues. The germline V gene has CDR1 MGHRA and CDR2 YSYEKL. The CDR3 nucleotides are TGCGCCAGCACCGCTGAGGGGCGCAGGTATGGCTACACCTTC. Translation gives CASTAEGRRYGYTF.

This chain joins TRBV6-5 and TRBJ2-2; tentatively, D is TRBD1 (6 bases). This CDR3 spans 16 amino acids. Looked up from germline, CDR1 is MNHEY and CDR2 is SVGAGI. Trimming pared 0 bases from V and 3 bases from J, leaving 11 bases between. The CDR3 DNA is TGTGCCAGCAGTTACTCCGGGACACAATACACCGGGGAGCTGTTTTTT. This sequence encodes CASSYSGTQYTGELFF.

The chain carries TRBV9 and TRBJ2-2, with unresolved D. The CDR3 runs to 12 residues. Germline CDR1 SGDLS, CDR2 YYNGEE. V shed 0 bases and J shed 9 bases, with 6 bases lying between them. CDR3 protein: CASSVDERELFF. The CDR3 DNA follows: TGTGCCAGCAGCGTAGACGAAAGGGAGCTGTTTTTT.

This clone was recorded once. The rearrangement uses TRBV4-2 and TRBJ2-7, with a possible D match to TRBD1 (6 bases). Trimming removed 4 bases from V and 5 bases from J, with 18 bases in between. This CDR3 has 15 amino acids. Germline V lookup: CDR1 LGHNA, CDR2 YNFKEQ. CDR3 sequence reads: CASSLDQGLINEQYF. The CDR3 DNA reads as TGTGCCAGCAGCCTTGATCAGGGGTTAATCAACGAGCAGTACTTC.

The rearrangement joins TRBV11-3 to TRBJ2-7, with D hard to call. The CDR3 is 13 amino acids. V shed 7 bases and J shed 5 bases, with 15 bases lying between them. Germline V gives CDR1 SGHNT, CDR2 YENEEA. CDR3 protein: CASNKGHHDEQYF. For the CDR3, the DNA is TGTGCCAGCAACAAGGGCCATCACGACGAGCAGTACTTC.

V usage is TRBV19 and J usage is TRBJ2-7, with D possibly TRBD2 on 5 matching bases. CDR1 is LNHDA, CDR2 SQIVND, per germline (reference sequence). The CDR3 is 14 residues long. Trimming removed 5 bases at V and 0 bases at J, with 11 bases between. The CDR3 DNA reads TGTGCCAGTAGTGACCTCGGGGTCTCCTACGAGCAGTACTTC. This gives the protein CASSDLGVSYEQYF.

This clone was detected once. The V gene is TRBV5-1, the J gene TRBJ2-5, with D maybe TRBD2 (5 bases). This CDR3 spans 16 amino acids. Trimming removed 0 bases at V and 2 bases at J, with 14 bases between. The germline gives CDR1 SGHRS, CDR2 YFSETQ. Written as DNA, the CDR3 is TGCGCCAGCAGCTTGGTGCCAGGAGGTCGGCAAGAGACCCAGTACTTC. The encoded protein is CASSLVPGGRQETQYF.

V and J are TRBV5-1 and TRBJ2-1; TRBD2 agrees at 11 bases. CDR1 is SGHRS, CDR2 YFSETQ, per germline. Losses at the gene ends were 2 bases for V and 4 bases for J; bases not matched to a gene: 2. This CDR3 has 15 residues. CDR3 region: CASSLLAGEYNEQFF. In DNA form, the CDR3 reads TGCGCCAGCAGCTTACTAGCGGGAGAGTACAATGAGCAGTTCTTC. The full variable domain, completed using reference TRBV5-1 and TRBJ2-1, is KAGVTQTPRYLIKTRGQQVTLSCSPISGHRSVSWYQQTPGQGLQFLFEYFSETQRNKGNFPGRFSGRQFSNSRSEMNVSTLELGDSALYLCASSLLAGEYNEQFFGPGTRLTVL.

The DNA for the CDR3 is TGCGCCAGCAGCTTGCCGGGGAAAGGTGAGCAGTACTTC. Protein: CASSLPGKGEQYF. This chain connects TRBV5-1 to TRBJ2-7; D perhaps matches TRBD2 (5 bases). The CDR3 runs 13 residues. V shed 1 base and J shed 7 bases, with 12 bases lying between them. Germline CDR1 and CDR2: SGHRS and YFSETQ.